This T cell receptor (beta chain) was sequenced during a study of T cell responses to AZD1222 COVID-19 vaccine. Sequencing used immunoSEQ multiplex PCR; TCRdb keeps in-frame clones, though not all of them. The table includes under 200,000 clones, approximately 90% detected once. Study-wide findings and caveats: Distributed over spike, vaccine-associated CD4 TCRs predominated at 160-218 and 743-854. Possibly, clonal diversity was underestimated; donors were largely white British and included more females. Baseline seropositives among AZD1222 recipients totaled only five to seven.

V shed 9 bases, J shed 3 bases, and the junction held 11 bases outside the gene matches. CDR1 KGHDR and CDR2 SFDVKD come from the germline V gene. The CDR3 loop spans 16 amino acids. Points on this clone: Its antigen is unknown.

The genes are TRBV24-1 and TRBJ2-3; 10 nucleotides match TRBD2. The clonotype was recovered from an adult in good health. The specimen was peripheral blood, collected on day 0 of MenACWY control vaccination. The CDR3 reads CATYRALAGVTDTQYF. CDR3 DNA sequence: TGTGCCACCTATCGGGCTCTAGCGGGAGTAACAGATACGCAGTATTTT.